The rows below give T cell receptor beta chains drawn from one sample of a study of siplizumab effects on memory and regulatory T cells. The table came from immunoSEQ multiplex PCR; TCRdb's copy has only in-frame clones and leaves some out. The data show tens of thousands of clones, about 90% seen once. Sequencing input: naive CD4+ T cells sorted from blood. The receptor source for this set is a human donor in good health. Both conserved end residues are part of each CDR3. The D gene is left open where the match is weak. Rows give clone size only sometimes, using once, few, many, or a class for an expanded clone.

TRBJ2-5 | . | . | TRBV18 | CASSPDIQETQYF | TGTGCCAGCTCACCAGACATTCAAGAGACCCAGTACTTC
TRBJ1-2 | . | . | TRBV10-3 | CAITSDSIIYGYTF | TGTGCCATCACCTCGGACAGTATCATCTATGGCTACACCTTC
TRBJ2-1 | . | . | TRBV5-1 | CASMITRVGGNEQFF | TGCGCCAGCATGATAACGAGGGTAGGAGGCAATGAGCAGTTCTTC
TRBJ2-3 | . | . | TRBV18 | CASSPLSGSTDTQYF | TGTGCCAGCTCACCACTTAGCGGTAGCACAGATACGCAGTATTTT
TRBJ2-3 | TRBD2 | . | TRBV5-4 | CASSLALAGNTDTQYF | TGTGCCAGCAGCTTGGCCCTAGCGGGGAACACAGATACGCAGTATTTT
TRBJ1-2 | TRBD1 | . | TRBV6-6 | CASSLPGTGGEGYTF | TGTGCCAGCAGTTTGCCCGGGACAGGGGGTGAAGGCTACACCTTC
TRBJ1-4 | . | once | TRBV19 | CASTRGGANEKLFF | TGTGCCAGTACGAGGGGGGGAGCTAATGAAAAACTGTTTTTT
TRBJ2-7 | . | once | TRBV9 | CASSVGGWSYEQYF | TGTGCCAGCAGCGTAGGGGGTTGGAGCTACGAGCAGTACTTC
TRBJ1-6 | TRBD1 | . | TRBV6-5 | CARERDSGSPLHF | TGTGCCAGGGAGAGGGACAGTGGTTCACCCCTCCACTTT
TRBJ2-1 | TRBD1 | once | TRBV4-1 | CASSQGQGPYNEQFF | TGCGCCAGCAGCCAAGGACAGGGGCCCTACAATGAGCAGTTCTTC
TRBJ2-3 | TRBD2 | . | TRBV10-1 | CASSEALAGVEIDTQYF | TGCGCCAGCAGTGAGGCCTTAGCGGGAGTAGAAATTGATACGCAGTATTTT
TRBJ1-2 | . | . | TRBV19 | CASSIRPGPYGYTF | TGTGCCAGTAGTATCCGGCCAGGGCCCTATGGCTACACCTTC
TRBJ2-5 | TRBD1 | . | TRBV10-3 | CATRDSQETQYF | TGTGCCACCCGGGACAGCCAAGAGACCCAGTACTTC
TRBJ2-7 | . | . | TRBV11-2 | CASRTYFYEQYF | TGTGCCAGCAGGACTTATTTCTACGAGCAGTACTTC
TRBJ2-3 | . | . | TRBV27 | CASSLLLGQPPDTQYF | TGTGCCAGCAGTCTACTCTTAGGACAGCCCCCGGATACGCAGTATTTT
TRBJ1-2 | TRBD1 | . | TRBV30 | CAWSGWDRGRNGYTF | TGTGCCTGGAGTGGGTGGGACAGGGGAAGGAATGGCTACACCTTC
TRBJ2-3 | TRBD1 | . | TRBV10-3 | CAIRVPGGTGTDTQYF | TGTGCCATCAGAGTACCCGGAGGGACAGGGACAGATACGCAGTATTTT
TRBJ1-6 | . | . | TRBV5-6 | CASSLGHRSYNSPLHF | TGTGCCAGCAGCTTGGGGCATAGGTCCTATAATTCACCCCTCCACTTT
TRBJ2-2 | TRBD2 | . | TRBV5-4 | CASSGQMTSGSSGELFF | TGTGCCAGCAGCGGTCAAATGACAAGCGGGAGTTCCGGGGAGCTGTTTTTT
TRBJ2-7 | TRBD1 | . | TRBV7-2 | CASSLDRGPYEQYF | TGTGCCAGCAGCTTAGACAGGGGGCCTTACGAGCAGTACTTC
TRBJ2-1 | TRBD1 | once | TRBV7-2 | CASSLRQGDNSYNEQFF | TGTGCCAGCAGCTTACGACAGGGAGACAACTCCTACAATGAGCAGTTCTTC
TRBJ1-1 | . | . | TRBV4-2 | CASSQDKWGERTEAFF | TGTGCCAGCAGCCAAGATAAATGGGGCGAACGGACTGAAGCTTTCTTT
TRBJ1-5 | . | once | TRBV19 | CASRSGQLGQPQHF | TGTGCCAGTAGAAGTGGACAGCTTGGTCAGCCCCAGCATTTT
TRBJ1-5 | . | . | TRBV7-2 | CASSLVAVYSNQPQHF | TGTGCCAGCAGCTTAGTGGCAGTTTATAGCAATCAGCCCCAGCATTTT
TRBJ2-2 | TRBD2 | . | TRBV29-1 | CSATTSGRYTGELFF | TGCAGCGCGACGACTAGCGGCAGATACACCGGGGAGCTGTTTTTT
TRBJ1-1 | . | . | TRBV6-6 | CASSSGDTMNTEAFF | TGTGCCAGCAGTTCAGGGGACACCATGAACACTGAAGCTTTCTTT
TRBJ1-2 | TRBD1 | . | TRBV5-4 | CASSRDRGGYGYTF | TGTGCCAGCAGCCGGGACAGGGGAGGCTATGGCTACACCTTC
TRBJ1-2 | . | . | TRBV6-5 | CASRRGQAGYTF | TGTGCCAGCAGAAGGGGCCAGGCCGGCTACACCTTC
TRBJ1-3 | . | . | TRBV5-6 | CASSVDISGNTIYF | TGTGCCAGCAGCGTCGACATCTCTGGAAACACCATATATTTT
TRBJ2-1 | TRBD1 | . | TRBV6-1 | CASSGGQGAYNEQFF | TGTGCCAGCAGTGGGGGACAGGGGGCGTACAATGAGCAGTTCTTC
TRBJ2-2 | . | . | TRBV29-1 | CSVAGRADTGELFF | TGCAGCGTTGCCGGGAGAGCGGACACCGGGGAGCTGTTTTTT
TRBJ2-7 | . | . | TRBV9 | CASSVTASSDEQYF | TGTGCCAGCAGCGTAACGGCCAGTAGTGACGAGCAGTACTTC
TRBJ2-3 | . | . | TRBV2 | CATRPSSTDTQYF | TGTGCCACCCGGCCGTCTAGCACAGATACGCAGTATTTT
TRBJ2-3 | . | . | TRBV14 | CASSQDLEGTQYF | TGTGCCAGCAGCCAAGATCTTGAGGGGACGCAGTATTTT
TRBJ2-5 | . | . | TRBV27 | CASSSLSQGRETQYF | TGTGCCAGCAGTTCCCTGTCACAGGGACGCGAGACCCAGTACTTC
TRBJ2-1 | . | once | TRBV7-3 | CASSLSASVNEQFF | TGTGCCAGCAGCTTGAGTGCTAGCGTGAATGAGCAGTTCTTC
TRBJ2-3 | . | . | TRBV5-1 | CASIPGNTDTQYF | TGCGCCAGCATTCCTGGAAACACAGATACGCAGTATTTT
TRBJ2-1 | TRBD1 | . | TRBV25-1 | CASRGTGGDEQFF | TGTGCCAGCAGGGGGACAGGGGGAGATGAGCAGTTCTTC
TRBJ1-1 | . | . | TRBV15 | CATSRRSGGAEAFF | TGTGCCACCAGCAGAAGGTCGGGCGGCGCTGAAGCTTTCTTT
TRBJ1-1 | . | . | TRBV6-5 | CASQTPGGNTEAFF | TGTGCCAGCCAGACTCCGGGAGGGAACACTGAAGCTTTCTTT
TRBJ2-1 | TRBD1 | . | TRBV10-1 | CASSKGQVNEQFF | TGCGCCAGCAGCAAGGGACAGGTGAATGAGCAGTTCTTC
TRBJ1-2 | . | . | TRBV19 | CASSPGVVNYGYTF | TGTGCCAGTAGTCCCGGCGTGGTTAACTATGGCTACACCTTC
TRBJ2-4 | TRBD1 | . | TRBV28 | CASTTGQSEHF | TGTGCCAGCACCACGGGACAGTCGGAGCACTTC
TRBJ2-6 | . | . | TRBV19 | CASEVSGANVLTF | TGTGCCAGTGAGGTCTCTGGGGCCAACGTCCTGACTTTC
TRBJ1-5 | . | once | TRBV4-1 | CASSHIHFGTNQPQHF | TGCGCCAGCAGCCACATACATTTTGGTACCAATCAGCCCCAGCATTTT
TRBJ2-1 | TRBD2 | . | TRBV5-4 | CASSLAGLAGHYGGGEQFF | TGTGCCAGCAGCTTGGCCGGGCTAGCGGGGCACTACGGAGGGGGTGAGCAGTTCTTC
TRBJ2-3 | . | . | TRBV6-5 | CASSYTTTDTQYF | TGTGCCAGCAGTTACACGACCACAGATACGCAGTATTTT
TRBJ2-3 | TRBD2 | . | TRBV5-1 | CASSFETSGGRDTQYF | TGCGCCAGCAGCTTTGAGACTAGCGGGGGCCGAGATACGCAGTATTTT
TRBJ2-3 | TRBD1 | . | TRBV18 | CASSLYTGGLTTDTQYF | TGTGCCAGCTCACTCTATACAGGGGGCCTGACCACAGATACGCAGTATTTT
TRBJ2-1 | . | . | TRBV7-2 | CASSLQGGQFF | TGTGCCAGCAGCTTGCAGGGCGGGCAGTTCTTC
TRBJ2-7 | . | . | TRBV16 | CASSPVSYEQYF | TGTGCCAGCAGTCCGGTCTCCTACGAGCAGTACTTC
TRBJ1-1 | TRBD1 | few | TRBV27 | CASSALQGAITEAFF | TGTGCCAGCAGTGCACTCCAGGGGGCCATCACTGAAGCTTTCTTT
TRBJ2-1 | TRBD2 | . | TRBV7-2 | CASSLSRLAGHTVGQFF | TGTGCCAGCAGCTTATCCAGACTAGCGGGACATACGGTGGGGCAGTTCTTC
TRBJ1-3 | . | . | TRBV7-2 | CASKTGGSGNTIYF | TGTGCCAGCAAGACCGGGGGCTCTGGAAACACCATATATTTT
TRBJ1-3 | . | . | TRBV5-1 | CASSLGLGTGNTIYF | TGCGCCAGCAGCTTGGGACTGGGGACTGGAAACACCATATATTTT
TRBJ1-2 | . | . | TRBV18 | CASSPAQGYGYTF | TGTGCCAGCTCACCGGCACAGGGATATGGCTACACCTTC
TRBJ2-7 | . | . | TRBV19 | CASSVSQSYEQYF | TGTGCCAGTAGTGTCTCTCAGTCCTACGAGCAGTACTTC
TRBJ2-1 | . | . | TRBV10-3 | CAISESEPSGEQFF | TGTGCCATCAGTGAGTCTGAACCATCGGGCGAGCAGTTCTTC
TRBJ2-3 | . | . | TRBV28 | CASSEGGPTDTQYF | TGTGCCAGCAGCGAGGGAGGTCCCACAGATACGCAGTATTTT